This is a list of T cell receptor beta chains from one sample in a study of blood T cell repertoires in COVID-19. Sequenced by immunoSEQ multiplex PCR; TCRdb stores in-frame clones only, minus some. The sample records about 360,000 clones, about four fifths being singletons. Sample: peripheral blood. All receptors come from a human donor with acute or convalescent COVID-19. The donor label of this sample is uncertain. Both conserved end residues are part of each CDR3. D genes are given only for firm matches. Clone size is given for some rows only: seen once, a few or many times, or a class if the clone is expanded.

CASSPRGASGADEQYF	TGTGCCAGCAGCCCCCGTGGGGCTAGCGGGGCGGACGAGCAGTACTTC	TRBD2	.	TRBV4-2	TRBJ2-7
CASGLGRTGRSTDTQYF	TGTGCTAGTGGTTTGGGACGGACAGGGAGAAGCACAGATACGCAGTATTTT	TRBD1	once	TRBV12-5	TRBJ2-3
CASSITGSLSGYTF	TGTGCCAGTAGTATTACAGGGAGTCTAAGTGGCTACACCTTC	.	.	TRBV19	TRBJ1-2
CASSIEPPGTSGYNEQFF	TGTGCCAGTAGTATCGAACCGCCCGGGACTAGCGGTTACAATGAGCAGTTCTTC	TRBD2	.	TRBV19	TRBJ2-1
CASSQQGGTFEKLFF	TGTGCCAGCAGCCAACAGGGGGGGACTTTTGAAAAACTGTTTTTT	TRBD1	.	TRBV2	TRBJ1-4
CASRGGGGDTQYF	TGTGCCAGCAGAGGCGGGGGTGGGGATACGCAGTATTTT	TRBD2	.	TRBV6-5	TRBJ2-3
CALQLLRKDEAFF	TGTGCTCTGCAACTCTTGAGGAAAGATGAAGCTTTCTTT	.	.	TRBV30	TRBJ1-1
CASSSPGRGGYTF	TGTGCCAGCAGTTCTCCGGGCAGGGGAGGCTACACCTTC	.	.	TRBV28	TRBJ1-2
CAISEEINYNSPLHF	TGTGCCATCAGTGAGGAGATAAACTATAATTCACCCCTCCACTTT	.	.	TRBV10-3	TRBJ1-6
CASSQASPPGYGYTF	TGCGCCAGCAGCCAAGCCTCACCTCCCGGCTATGGCTACACCTTC	.	.	TRBV4-1	TRBJ1-2
CASSLLGRGSNEQFF	TGTGCCAGCAGCTTGTTAGGGAGAGGGTCCAATGAGCAGTTCTTC	.	.	TRBV5-6	TRBJ2-1
CASRGLASGELFF	TGTGCCAGCAGAGGACTAGCAAGCGGGGAGCTGTTTTTT	TRBD2	.	TRBV6-4	TRBJ2-2
CASRPGAGANVLTF	TGTGCCAGCAGGCCAGGGGCTGGGGCCAACGTCCTGACTTTC	.	.	TRBV28	TRBJ2-6
CASSIVAGQANEKLFF	TGTGCCAGTAGTATAGTAGCCGGACAGGCTAATGAAAAACTGTTTTTT	TRBD1	.	TRBV19	TRBJ1-4
CATSDPGQGNTGELFF	TGTGCCACCAGTGACCCGGGACAGGGAAACACCGGGGAGCTGTTTTTT	TRBD1	.	TRBV24-1	TRBJ2-2
CASSPGGAKDTEAFF	TGTGCCAGCAGCCCTGGGGGGGCTAAGGACACTGAAGCTTTCTTT	.	.	TRBV13	TRBJ1-1
CASSQARRGGYTF	TGCGCCAGCAGCCAAGCCAGGAGGGGTGGCTACACCTTC	.	few	TRBV4-1	TRBJ1-2
CASSQDPPGGRGEKLFF	TGTGCCAGCAGCCAAGACCCCCCAGGAGGGCGGGGTGAAAAACTGTTTTTT	.	.	TRBV3-1/TRBV3-2	TRBJ1-4
CASSYNQPLHF	TGTGCCAGCAGTTATAATCAGCCCCTCCACTTT	.	.	TRBV6-6	TRBJ1-6
CAWSSDRGFAYTF	TGTGCCTGGAGTTCCGACAGGGGGTTTGCCTACACCTTC	TRBD1	.	TRBV30	TRBJ1-2
CASSILKLAGAYNEQFF	TGTGCCAGCAGCATACTCAAACTAGCGGGAGCCTACAATGAGCAGTTCTTC	TRBD2	.	TRBV5-4	TRBJ2-1
CASSLGREQFNEQFF	TGTGCCAGCAGCTTGGGGCGGGAGCAGTTCAATGAGCAGTTCTTC	TRBD2	.	TRBV5-4	TRBJ2-1
CASSWGVPDYGYTF	TGTGCCAGCAGTTGGGGGGTGCCGGACTATGGCTACACCTTC	.	.	TRBV21-1	TRBJ1-2
CASSRTGGGSYNEQFF	TGTGCCAGCAGCCGCACAGGGGGCGGGTCCTACAATGAGCAGTTCTTC	TRBD1	once	TRBV7-9	TRBJ2-1
CASSRQVLYGYTF	TGTGCCAGCAGCCGGCAGGTCTTGTATGGCTACACCTTC	.	once	TRBV3-1/TRBV3-2	TRBJ1-2
CASSYSRSGRGDTQYF	TGTGCCAGCAGTTACTCGAGGTCGGGGCGGGGAGATACGCAGTATTTT	.	.	TRBV6-6	TRBJ2-3